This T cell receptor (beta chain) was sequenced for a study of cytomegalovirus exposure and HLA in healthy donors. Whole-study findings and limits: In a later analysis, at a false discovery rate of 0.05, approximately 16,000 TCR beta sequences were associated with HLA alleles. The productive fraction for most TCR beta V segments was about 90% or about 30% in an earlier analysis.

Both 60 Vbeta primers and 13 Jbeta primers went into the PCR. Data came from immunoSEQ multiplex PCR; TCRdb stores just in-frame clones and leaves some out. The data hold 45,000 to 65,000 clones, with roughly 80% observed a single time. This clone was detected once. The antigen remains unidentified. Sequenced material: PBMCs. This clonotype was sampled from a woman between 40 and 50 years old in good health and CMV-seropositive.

This chain's CDR3 is CASSETSVIPPDTGELFF. The CDR3 DNA reads TGTGCCAGCAGTGAAACTAGCGTGATACCTCCGGACACCGGGGAGCTGTTTTTT. The chain uses TRBV6-1 and TRBJ2-2, with 7 bases lining up with TRBD2. Germline loops: CDR1 MNHNS, CDR2 SASEGT. This CDR3 is built from 18 residues. Germline trimming cut 2 bases from V and 3 bases from J; bases unmatched to any gene: 12.